This T cell receptor beta chain was obtained from a study of metastatic and nonmetastatic thyroid tumors. None of the patients had undergone any treatment ahead of thyroid surgery. This CDR3 spans 11 amino acids. Germline CDR1 MNHEY, CDR2 SVGAGI. Trimming pared 6 bases from V and 3 bases from J, leaving 6 bases between. In this sample, this clone turned up a few times. MiXCR re-clonotyped the PCR reads for TCRdb. Found here are about 35,000 clones, around 20% of them singletons; the top ten hold about 17%. The TCR was taken from a female donor with papillary thyroid cancer or a benign thyroid nodule (not recorded which). Some clones in this sample may be carry-over from other donors' samples. This chain uses TRBV6-5 with TRBJ2-7; D is ambiguous. The sequencing input was blood. The CDR3 reads CASRDLYEQYF. The DNA of the CDR3 is TGTGCCAGCAGGGATCTCTACGAGCAGTACTTC.